Shown below are 27 T cell receptor beta chains from a single sample sequenced in a study of T cell responses to AZD1222 COVID-19 vaccine. Generated by immunoSEQ multiplex PCR, the TCRdb table keeps only in-frame clones and is missing some. Of 98,000 or so clones listed, around 84% are singletons. This sample comprised peripheral blood, obtained on day 0 of AZD1222 vaccination. These receptors originate from an adult in good health.

The V and J genes are TRBV30 and TRBJ1-2; no firm D call. V was clipped by 0 bases and J by 2 bases, with 19 bases between them. The CDR3 has 17 amino acids. Germline V gene lookup returns CDR1 GTSNPN and CDR2 SVGIG (reference sequence). CDR3 DNA sequence: TGTGCCTGGAGTGTAGTGGGCCTCCAGGCGGGGAACTATGGCTACACCTTC. This encodes CAWSVVGLQAGNYGYTF.

The V call is TRBV3-1 (or the pseudogene TRBV3-2), the J call TRBJ2-7, with TRBD2 matching 13 bases. Per germline, CDR1 LGHDT and CDR2 YNNKEL (reference sequence). V gave up 1 base and J gave up 5 bases; unmatched junction bases: 2. CDR3 length equals 15 residues. CDR3: CASSQGLAGGHEQYF. The CDR3 coding sequence is TGTGCCAGCAGCCAAGGACTAGCGGGGGGCCACGAGCAGTACTTC.

The chain joins TRBV11-3 to TRBJ1-1; D possibly corresponds to TRBD1 (5 bases). Germline loops: CDR1 SGHNT, CDR2 YENEEA. CDR3 length: 14 amino acids. Trimming removed 5 bases at V and 1 base at J, with 11 bases between. CDR3 sequence reads: CASSLGGGNTEAFF. In nucleotides, the CDR3 is TGTGCCAGCAGCCTCGGTGGGGGGAACACTGAAGCTTTCTTT.

This clone was found a few times. This chain uses TRBV5-3 with TRBJ1-1, with D tentatively TRBD1 (5 bases). Being an ORF, TRBV5-3 has a function that is uncertain. The CDR3 runs 15 residues. V was clipped by 4 bases and J by 1 base, with 14 bases between them. The CDR3, as DNA: TGTGCCAGAAGCGGGCCCGGGGGTGGGAACACTGAAGCTTTCTTT. Translated: CARSGPGGGNTEAFF.

This chain uses TRBV10-3 with TRBJ1-1; weak D call: TRBD1 (5 bases). Per the germline V gene, CDR1 is ENHRY and CDR2 is SYGVKD. Trimming took off 6 bases at V and 6 bases at J, with 17 bases between the two ends. The CDR3 consists of 14 residues. The CDR3 reads CAIREPGGYAEAFF. The CDR3 nucleotides read TGTGCCATCAGGGAGCCCGGGGGGTATGCTGAAGCTTTCTTT.

This clone was recorded once. The CDR3 sequence is CSVGLGTLGDEQYF. In DNA, the CDR3 is TGCAGCGTTGGTTTGGGTACCCTAGGAGACGAGCAGTACTTC. V and J are TRBV29-1 and TRBJ2-7; D unclear. Germline CDR1 reads SQVTM; CDR2 reads ANQGSEA. The CDR3 is 14 amino acids. Trimming stripped 4 bases from V and 5 bases from J, with 18 bases between.

V is TRBV18 and J is TRBJ2-7; 7 bases are a match to TRBD1. The CDR3 is made up of 14 amino acids. Germline trimming cut 2 bases from V and 2 bases from J; bases unmatched to any gene: 3. Germline CDR1 is KGHSH and CDR2 is LQKENI. CDR3 residues: CASSPDRVTYEQYF. The CDR3 region has the DNA TGTGCCAGCTCACCAGACAGGGTGACCTACGAGCAGTACTTC.

This sequence joins TRBV3-1 (or the pseudogene TRBV3-2) and TRBJ1-6, with 9 bases that match TRBD1. This CDR3 region has 14 residues. Germline V gene lookup returns CDR1 LGHDT and CDR2 YNNKEL (reference sequence). Trimming took 3 bases from V and 13 from J; bases not matched to a gene: 7. The CDR3 loop is CASSQTGGGDPLHF. The CDR3 coding sequence is TGTGCCAGCAGCCAGACAGGGGGAGGTGATCCCCTCCACTTT.

The genes are TRBV6-4 and TRBJ2-1, with D perhaps given as TRBD1 or TRBD2 (5 bases each). V was clipped by 4 bases and J by 8 bases, with 15 bases between them. Germline CDR1 is MRHNA and CDR2 is SNTAGT. CDR3 length: 14 amino acids. CDR3 in amino acids: CASSGGRPSYEQFF. CDR3 DNA: TGTGCCAGCAGTGGGGGACGGCCAAGCTATGAGCAGTTCTTC.

The V and J genes are TRBV6-6 and TRBJ2-2; the D is unclear. Germline V lookup: CDR1 MNHNY, CDR2 SVGAGI (reference sequence). V was cut by 0 bases and J by 6 bases, with 11 bases left in between. CDR3 length: 15 residues. The CDR3 loop reads CASSYSAPLAGELFF. DNA for the CDR3: TGTGCCAGCAGTTACTCGGCCCCACTGGCCGGGGAGCTGTTTTTT.

The chain employs TRBV6-5 and TRBJ1-3, with 9 nucleotides matching TRBD1. The CDR3 runs to 14 residues. V shed 8 bases and J 0 bases; nucleotides not matched to a gene: 2. CDR1 and CDR2 from the germline V gene are MNHEY and SVGAGI. The CDR3 is CASHRGLSGNTIYF. CDR3 nucleotide sequence: TGTGCCAGCCACAGGGGGCTCTCTGGAAACACCATATATTTT.

The chain carries TRBV5-4 and TRBJ2-5; D remains ambiguous. The CDR3 length is 14 residues. The V gene's germline CDR1 is SGHNT and CDR2 YYREEE (reference sequence). Trimming took off 0 bases at V and 2 bases at J, with 8 bases between the two ends. DNA for the CDR3: TGTGCCAGCAGCTTGGTGGGCCAGCAAGAGACCCAGTACTTC. Protein: CASSLVGQQETQYF.

The chain recombines TRBV6-6 with TRBJ1-1; no clear D. V was pared by 0 bases and J by 7 bases, with 6 bases between. The CDR3 length is 12 residues. Germline lookup yields CDR1 MNHNY and CDR2 SVGAGI (reference sequence). The CDR3 protein is CASSYSTGEAFF. The CDR3 nucleotides read TGTGCCAGCAGTTACTCGACCGGTGAAGCTTTCTTT.

This clone came up once. The CDR3 here is CASRLQGALGYTF. The DNA for the CDR3 is TGTGCCAGCAGATTACAGGGGGCGCTCGGCTACACCTTC. The chain uses TRBV6-5 and TRBJ1-2, with 9 bases aligning to TRBD1. V lost 6 bases and J lost 8; bases outside the gene matches: 7. Germline V gene data show CDR1 as MNHEY and CDR2 as SVGAGI. The CDR3 runs 13 residues.

This sequence joins TRBV3-1 (or the pseudogene TRBV3-2) and TRBJ2-1; 7 bases are shared with TRBD1. CDR3 length: 15 residues. The germline CDR1 and CDR2 sequences are LGHDT and YNNKEL (reference sequence). V lost 1 base and J lost 4; bases outside the gene matches: 4. Here the CDR3 DNA reads TGTGCCAGCAGCCAAGCGACAGGGCCTTACAATGAGCAGTTCTTC. It translates to CASSQATGPYNEQFF.

The CDR3 loop reads CASSDRADYGYTF. The CDR3 DNA reads as TGCGCCAGCAGTGACAGGGCGGACTATGGCTACACCTTC. V usage is TRBV10-1 and J usage is TRBJ1-2; maybe TRBD1 (5 bases). Germline-derived CDR1 and CDR2 are WNHNN and SYGVQD (reference sequence). The V end lost 3 bases, the J end lost 3 bases, and 8 bases lay between the germline ends. The CDR3 is 13 residues long.

A note on this clone: At one boundary the junction diverges from the germline segment, which might be a read error. The chain employs TRBV5-6 and TRBJ2-4; D remains ambiguous. CDR1 and CDR2 (germline): SGHDT, YYEEEE. The CDR3 contains 12 residues. In DNA, the CDR3 is TGTGCCAGCAGCTTGTTCTCTCTATCCCCGAACTTC. Translating gives CASSLFSLSPNF.

This rearrangement joins TRBV5-6 to TRBJ1-3; D ambiguous. Germline CDR1 and CDR2: SGHDT and YYEEEE. CDR3 length: 14 amino acids. Trimming removed 0 bases from V and 5 bases from J, with 9 bases in between. The CDR3 DNA is TGTGCCAGCAGCTTGGCATTGAAGCGAAACACCATATATTTT. Its protein is CASSLALKRNTIYF. Full variable domain (rest looked up from reference TRBV5-6 and TRBJ1-3): DAGVTQSPTHLIKTRGQQVTLRCSPKSGHDTVSWYQQALGQGPQFIFQYYEEEERQRGNFPDRFSGHQFPNYSSELNVNALLLGDSALYLCASSLALKRNTIYFGEGSWLTVV.

The chain has TRBV30 and TRBJ1-1, with TRBD1 matching 7 bases. The CDR3 is made up of 12 amino acids. Trimming removed 6 bases from V and 4 bases from J; junction bases left unmatched: 5. The germline gives CDR1 GTSNPN, CDR2 SVGIG (reference sequence). The CDR3 bases are TGTGCCTGTAGGGGGCGAGGCACTGAAGCTTTCTTT. This translates into CACRGRGTEAFF.

The CDR3 nucleotides are TGTGCCAGCAGTTACTTGGGAGGCGAGCAGTTCTTC. It codes for CASSYLGGEQFF. V gene TRBV6-2 or TRBV6-3 combines with J gene TRBJ2-1, with D perhaps matching TRBD2 (6 bases). CDR3 length equals 12 residues. Germline V gene lookup returns CDR1 MNHEY and CDR2 SVGEGT. Trimming shortened V by 1 base and J by 10 bases, and 8 bases separated the two germline ends.

The V call is TRBV2, the J call TRBJ1-3; D gene ambiguous. This CDR3 is 14 amino acids long. V lost 7 bases, J lost 0 bases, and 10 bases lay in between. Germline CDR1 is SNHLY and CDR2 is FYNNEI. CDR3 region: CASNPTTSGNTIYF. The CDR3 bases are TGTGCCAGCAACCCGACGACCTCTGGAAACACCATATATTTT.

This rearrangement joins TRBV3-1 (or the pseudogene TRBV3-2) to TRBJ2-3; TRBD1 or TRBD2 may be the D gene (6 bases each). V lost 1 base, J lost 6 bases, and 20 bases lay in between. The CDR3 covers 17 residues. Germline CDR1 and CDR2: LGHDT and YNNKEL (reference sequence). DNA for the CDR3: TGTGCCAGCAGCCAAGGGGGGGCAGGAGGGGATAGGGATACGCAGTATTTT. Its translation: CASSQGGAGGDRDTQYF.

The chain is built from TRBV19 and TRBJ1-1; D call uncertain. Between the trimmed V and J ends, which lost 4 bases and 1 base, there was a span of 7 bases. This CDR3 comprises 13 residues. Germline V gives CDR1 LNHDA, CDR2 SQIVND (reference sequence). The CDR3 sequence is CASSKEGNTEAFF. Here the CDR3 DNA reads TGTGCCAGTAGTAAAGAGGGGAACACTGAAGCTTTCTTT.

The gene calls are TRBV2 and TRBJ1-5, with 7 bases lining up with TRBD1. Germline CDR1 reads SNHLY; CDR2 reads FYNNEI. The V gene end was trimmed by 5 bases and the J gene end by 5 bases; junction bases not matched to a gene: 9. This CDR3 spans 15 amino acids. Here the CDR3 reads CASSQTGSRDQPQHF. CDR3 DNA: TGTGCCAGCAGTCAGACAGGGTCGCGGGATCAGCCCCAGCATTTT.

CDR3 sequence: CASTTYGGWTGELFF. In DNA form, the CDR3 reads TGTGCCAGTACCACCTACGGGGGTTGGACCGGGGAGCTGTTTTTT. The chain links TRBV19 to TRBJ2-2, with a tentative D call TRBD2 (6 bases). Looked up from germline, CDR1 is LNHDA and CDR2 is SQIVND (reference sequence). Deletions cut 7 bases from V and 5 bases from J, with 17 bases between. This CDR3 spans 15 amino acids.

The chain is built from TRBV6-5 and TRBJ1-6, with D unclear. This CDR3 contains 14 residues. The V end lost 4 bases, the J end lost 7 bases, and 11 bases lay between the germline ends. Germline CDR1 reads MNHEY; CDR2 reads SVGAGI. CDR3 residues: CASSSSNPNSPLHF. The CDR3 DNA follows: TGTGCCAGCAGTTCATCGAATCCAAATTCACCCCTCCACTTT.

DNA of the CDR3: TGCGCCAGCACCGGATGGGACAGGGGGCGAGGCACTGAAGCTTTCTTT. Translated, it gives CASTGWDRGRGTEAFF. The chain couples TRBV5-1 to TRBJ1-1; 12 positions agree with TRBD1. The ends lost 6 bases at V and 4 bases at J; junction bases unmatched: 10. Germline CDR1 is SGHRS and CDR2 is YFSETQ. The CDR3 extends over 16 amino acids.